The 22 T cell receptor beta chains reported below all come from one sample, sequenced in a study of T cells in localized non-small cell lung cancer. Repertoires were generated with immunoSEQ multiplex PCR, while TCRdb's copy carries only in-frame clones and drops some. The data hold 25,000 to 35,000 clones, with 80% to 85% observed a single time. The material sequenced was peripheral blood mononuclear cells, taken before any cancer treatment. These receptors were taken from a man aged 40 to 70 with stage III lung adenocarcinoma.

CDR3 sequence reads: CASSLASKETQYF. The CDR3 nucleotides are TGTGCCAGCAGCTTAGCCAGCAAAGAGACCCAGTACTTC. V usage is TRBV11-2 and J usage is TRBJ2-5, with D uncertain. The CDR3 has 13 residues. Trimming took 1 base from V and 3 from J, leaving 6 bases between them. In germline, CDR1 is SGHAT, CDR2 FQNNGV.

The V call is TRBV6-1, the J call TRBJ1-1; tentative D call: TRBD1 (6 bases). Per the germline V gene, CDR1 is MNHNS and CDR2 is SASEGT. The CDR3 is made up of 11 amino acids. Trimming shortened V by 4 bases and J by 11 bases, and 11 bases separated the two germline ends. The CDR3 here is CASSGQELAFF. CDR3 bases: TGTGCCAGCAGTGGACAGGAGTTGGCTTTCTTT.

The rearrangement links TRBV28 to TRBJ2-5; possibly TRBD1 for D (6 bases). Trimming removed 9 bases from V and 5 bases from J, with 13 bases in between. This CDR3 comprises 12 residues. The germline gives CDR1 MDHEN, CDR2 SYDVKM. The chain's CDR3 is CASSQGWETQYF. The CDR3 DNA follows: TGTGCCAGTTCACAGGGTTGGGAGACCCAGTACTTC.

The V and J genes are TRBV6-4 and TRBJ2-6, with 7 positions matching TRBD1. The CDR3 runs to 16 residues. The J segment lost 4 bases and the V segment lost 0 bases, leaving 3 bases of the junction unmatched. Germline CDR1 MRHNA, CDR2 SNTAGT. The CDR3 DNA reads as TGTGCCAGCAGTGACTCGACAGGGTCCGGGGCCAACGTCCTGACTTTC. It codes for CASSDSTGSGANVLTF.

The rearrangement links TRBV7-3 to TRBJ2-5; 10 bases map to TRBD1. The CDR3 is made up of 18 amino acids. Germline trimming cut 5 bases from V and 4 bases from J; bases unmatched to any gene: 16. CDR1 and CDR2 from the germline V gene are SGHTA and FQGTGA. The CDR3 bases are TGTGCCAGCAGCCCCTCCGGAAGACAGGGGGCGAGGGGAGAGACCCAGTACTTC. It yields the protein CASSPSGRQGARGETQYF.

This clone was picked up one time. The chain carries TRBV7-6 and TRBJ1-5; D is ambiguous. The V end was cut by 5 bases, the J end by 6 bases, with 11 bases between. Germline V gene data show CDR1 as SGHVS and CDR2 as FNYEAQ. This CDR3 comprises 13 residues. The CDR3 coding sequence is TGTGCCAGCAGCCGGCAAGATCGTCAGCCCCAGCATTTT. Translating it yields CASSRQDRQPQHF.

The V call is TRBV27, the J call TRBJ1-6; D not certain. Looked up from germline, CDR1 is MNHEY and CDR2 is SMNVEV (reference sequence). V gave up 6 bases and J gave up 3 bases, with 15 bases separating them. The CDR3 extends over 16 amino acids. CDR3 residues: CASRFTVASYNSPLHF. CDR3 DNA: TGTGCCAGCAGATTTACTGTAGCCAGCTATAATTCACCCCTCCACTTT.

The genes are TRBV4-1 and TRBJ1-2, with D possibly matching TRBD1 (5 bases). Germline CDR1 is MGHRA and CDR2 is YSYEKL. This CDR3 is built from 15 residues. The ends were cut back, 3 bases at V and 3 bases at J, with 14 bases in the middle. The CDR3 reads CASSHAPGTDYGYTF. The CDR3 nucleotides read TGCGCCAGCAGCCACGCCCCCGGGACGGACTATGGCTACACCTTC.

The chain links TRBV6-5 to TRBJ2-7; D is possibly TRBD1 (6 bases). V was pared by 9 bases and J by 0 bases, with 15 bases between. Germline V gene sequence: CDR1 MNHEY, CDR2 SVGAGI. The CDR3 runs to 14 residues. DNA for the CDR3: TGTGCCAGTCAGACAGGCCCTTACTCCTACGAGCAGTACTTC. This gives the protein CASQTGPYSYEQYF.

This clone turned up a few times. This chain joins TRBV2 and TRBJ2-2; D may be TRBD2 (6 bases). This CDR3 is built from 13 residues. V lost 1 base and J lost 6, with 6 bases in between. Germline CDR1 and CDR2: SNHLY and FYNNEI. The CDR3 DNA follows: TGTGCCAGCAGTGAAGGGAGGGCCGGGGAGCTGTTTTTT. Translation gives CASSEGRAGELFF. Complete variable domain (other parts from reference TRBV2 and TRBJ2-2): EPEVTQTPSHQVTQMGQEVILRCVPISNHLYFYWYRQILGQKVEFLVSFYNNEISEKSEIFDDQFSVERPDGSNFTLKIRSTKLEDSAMYFCASSEGRAGELFFGEGSRLTVL.

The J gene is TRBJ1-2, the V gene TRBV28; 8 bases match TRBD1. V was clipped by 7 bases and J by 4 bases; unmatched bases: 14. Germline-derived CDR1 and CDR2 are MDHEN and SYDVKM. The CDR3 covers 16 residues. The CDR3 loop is CASTQPGQGGIYGYTF. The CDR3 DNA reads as TGTGCCAGCACCCAACCAGGACAGGGTGGGATCTATGGCTACACCTTC.

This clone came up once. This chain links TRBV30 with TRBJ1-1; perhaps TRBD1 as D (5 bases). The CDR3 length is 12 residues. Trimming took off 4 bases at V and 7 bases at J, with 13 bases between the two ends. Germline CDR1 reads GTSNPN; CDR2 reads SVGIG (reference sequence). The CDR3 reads CAWTDNYNEAFF. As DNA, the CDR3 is TGTGCCTGGACGGACAACTATAATGAAGCTTTCTTT.

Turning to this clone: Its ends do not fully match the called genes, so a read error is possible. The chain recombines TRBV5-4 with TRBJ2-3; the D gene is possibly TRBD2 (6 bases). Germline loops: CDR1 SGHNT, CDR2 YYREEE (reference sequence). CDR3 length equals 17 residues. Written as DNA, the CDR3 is TGTGCCAGCAGGTTGGCCCCCGGAGGGGCCACCACAGATACGCAGTATTTT. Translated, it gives CASRLAPGGATTDTQYF.

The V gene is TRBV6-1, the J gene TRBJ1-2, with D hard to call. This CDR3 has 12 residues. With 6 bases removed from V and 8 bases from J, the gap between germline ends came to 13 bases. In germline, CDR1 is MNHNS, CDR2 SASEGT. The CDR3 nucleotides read TGTGCCAGCAGCGTGCAGAAGGACGGCTACACCTTC. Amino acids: CASSVQKDGYTF.

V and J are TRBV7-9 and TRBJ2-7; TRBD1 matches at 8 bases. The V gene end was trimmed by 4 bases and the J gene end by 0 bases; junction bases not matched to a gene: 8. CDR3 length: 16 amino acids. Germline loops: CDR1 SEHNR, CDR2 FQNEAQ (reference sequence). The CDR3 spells CASSSQGAQGSYEQYF. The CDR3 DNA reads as TGTGCCAGCAGCTCCCAGGGGGCCCAAGGCTCCTACGAGCAGTACTTC.

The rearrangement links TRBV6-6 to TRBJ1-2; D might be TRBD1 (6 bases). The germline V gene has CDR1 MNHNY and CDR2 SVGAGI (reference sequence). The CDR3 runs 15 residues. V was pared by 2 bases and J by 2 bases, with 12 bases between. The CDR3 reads CASSYGSGTNYGYTF. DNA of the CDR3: TGTGCCAGCAGTTACGGTTCAGGGACAAACTATGGCTACACCTTC.

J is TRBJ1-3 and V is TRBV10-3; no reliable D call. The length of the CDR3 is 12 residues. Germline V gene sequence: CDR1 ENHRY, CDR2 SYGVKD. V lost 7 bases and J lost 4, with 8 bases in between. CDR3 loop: CAIISTGNTIYF. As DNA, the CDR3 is TGTGCCATCATCTCAACAGGAAACACCATATATTTT.

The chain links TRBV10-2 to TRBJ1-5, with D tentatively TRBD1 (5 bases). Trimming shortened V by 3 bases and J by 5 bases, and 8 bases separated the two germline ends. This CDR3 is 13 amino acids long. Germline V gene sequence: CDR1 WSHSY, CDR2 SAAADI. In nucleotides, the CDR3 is TGCGCCAGCAGTGACGTCAGGGATCAGCCCCAGCATTTT. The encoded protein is CASSDVRDQPQHF.

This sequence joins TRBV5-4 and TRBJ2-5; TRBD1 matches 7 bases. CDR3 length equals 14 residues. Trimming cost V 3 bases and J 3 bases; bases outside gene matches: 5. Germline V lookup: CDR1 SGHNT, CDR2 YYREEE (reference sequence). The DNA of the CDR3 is TGTGCCAGCAGCTCCCCCACAGGGGAAGAGACCCAGTACTTC. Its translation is CASSSPTGEETQYF.

CDR3 region: CASSTGGYGYTF. CDR3 in DNA: TGTGCCAGTTCCACAGGGGGTTATGGCTACACCTTC. The V gene is TRBV2, the J gene TRBJ1-2; 8 bases fit TRBD1. V trimming: 9 bases; J trimming: 5 bases; junction bases outside the gene matches: 5. Per germline, CDR1 SNHLY and CDR2 FYNNEI. This CDR3 region has 12 residues.

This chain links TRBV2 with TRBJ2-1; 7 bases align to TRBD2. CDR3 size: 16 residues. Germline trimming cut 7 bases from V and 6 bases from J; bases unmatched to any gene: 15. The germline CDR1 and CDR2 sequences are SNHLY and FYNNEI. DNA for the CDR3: TGTGCCAGCATCAACCCTATAGCGGGCCATGGCAATGAGCAGTTCTTC. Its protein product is CASINPIAGHGNEQFF.

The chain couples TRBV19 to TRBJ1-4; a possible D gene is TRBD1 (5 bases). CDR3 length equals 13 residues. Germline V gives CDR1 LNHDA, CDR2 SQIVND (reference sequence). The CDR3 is CASGQGRREKLFF. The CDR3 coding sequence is TGTGCTTCAGGGCAGGGCCGGAGGGAAAAACTGTTTTTT.